These T cell receptor beta chains were read from a single sample in a study of radiotherapy plus CTLA-4 blockade in lung cancer. Clones were read by immunoSEQ multiplex PCR, and TCRdb kept only the in-frame ones, dropping some. The table shows about 46,000 clones, with roughly three quarters occurring only once. This sample comprised peripheral blood, obtained from a patient treated with radiotherapy plus ipilimumab. The receptor set was obtained from a human donor with non-small cell lung cancer who had a complete response to radiotherapy plus ipilimumab. CDR3s include the opening cysteine and the closing phenylalanine or tryptophan. A D gene is named only where the DNA matches it firmly. Rows may omit the clone size; those that give it use once, few, many or a size class.

J	size	D	V	DNA	CDR3
TRBJ1-4	.	TRBD1	TRBV11-2	TGTGCCAGCAGCTTCCTCGGGACAGGGGTTGAAAAACTGTTTTTT	CASSFLGTGVEKLFF
TRBJ2-3	.	.	TRBV7-9	TGTGCCAGCAGCCTAGGACGGAGAGACAGCGATACGCAGTATTTT	CASSLGRRDSDTQYF
TRBJ1-4	.	.	TRBV7-2	TGTGCCAGCAGCGCGTTGAGGGATGAAAAACTGTTTTTT	CASSALRDEKLFF
TRBJ2-3	.	TRBD2	TRBV30	TGTGCCTGGAGCCGGACTAGCGGCAGCACAGATACGCAGTATTTT	CAWSRTSGSTDTQYF
TRBJ1-6	.	.	TRBV4-3	TGCGCCAGCAGCCAAGATTATGGCCCGAATTCACCCCTCCACTTT	CASSQDYGPNSPLHF
TRBJ2-5	.	.	TRBV4-1	TGCGCCAGCAGCCAATTACCAGGGTACCAAGAGACCCAGTACTTC	CASSQLPGYQETQYF
TRBJ1-2	.	.	TRBV5-6	TGTGCCAGCAGCCGTGACCTGGATACTACCTATGGCTACACCTTC	CASSRDLDTTYGYTF
TRBJ2-7	.	.	TRBV4-2	TGTGTCAGCAGCCCTGTGACAGGACTCTCCTACGAGCAGTACTTC	CVSSPVTGLSYEQYF
TRBJ1-1	.	TRBD1	TRBV11-3	TGTGCCAGCAGCTTCATAGGGGGCAGATGGGTGAACACTGAAGCTTTCTTT	CASSFIGGRWVNTEAFF
TRBJ2-1	.	TRBD2	TRBV5-1	TGCGCCAGCAGCGGTGGACTAGCGGGAAGCTCCTACAATGAGCAGTTCTTC	CASSGGLAGSSYNEQFF
TRBJ1-2	.	.	TRBV5-5	TGTGCCAGCAGCCTTACTGACAACTTCTATGGCTACACCTTC	CASSLTDNFYGYTF
TRBJ2-3	.	.	TRBV4-1	TGCGCCAGCAGGGCCGGGACTCAGGCCGGCACAGATACGCAGTATTTT	CASRAGTQAGTDTQYF
TRBJ2-2	.	TRBD2	TRBV15	TGTGCCACCAGCAGAGGCAGCGGGAGGGATACCGGGGAGCTGTTTTTT	CATSRGSGRDTGELFF
TRBJ2-3	.	.	TRBV7-9	TGTGCCAGCAGCCCCAACAAATTAGCGGTAACAGATACGCAGTATTTT	CASSPNKLAVTDTQYF
TRBJ2-1	.	TRBD2	TRBV7-2	TGTGCCAGCAGCTTCGGGAATAGCGGGGGCGCGGATGAGCAGTTCTTC	CASSFGNSGGADEQFF
TRBJ1-2	few	.	TRBV6-5	TGTGCCAGCAGTTACAGAAGGAGGACTAACTATGGCTACACCTTC	CASSYRRRTNYGYTF
TRBJ1-2	once	.	TRBV5-6	TGTGCCAGCAGCTTGCTCAGTAACTATGGCTACACCTTC	CASSLLSNYGYTF
TRBJ2-1	.	.	TRBV6-6	TGTGCCAGCAGCCAGGGCAGTGTTTACAATGAGCAGTTCTTC	CASSQGSVYNEQFF
TRBJ2-7	.	.	TRBV5-1	TGCGCCAGCAGCATGGACACCCTTCAGCAGTACTTC	CASSMDTLQQYF
TRBJ2-1	.	TRBD1	TRBV2	TGTGCCAGCAGTGAAGCGCTGGGGGGCAGGGGGCAAAATGAGCAGTTCTTC	CASSEALGGRGQNEQFF
TRBJ1-6	.	TRBD1	TRBV27	TGTGCCAGCAGTTACCATTATGCGTTCGGGACAGGAAATTCACCCCTCCACTTT	CASSYHYAFGTGNSPLHF
TRBJ2-3	.	TRBD2	TRBV2	TGTGCCAGCAAGAGTATCGGACTAGCGGGGGGAAGCACAGATACGCAGTATTTT	CASKSIGLAGGSTDTQYF
TRBJ1-1	.	.	TRBV5-8	TGTGCCAGCAGCCCTAGGAACACTGAAGCTTTCTTT	CASSPRNTEAFF
TRBJ1-2	.	.	TRBV11-3	TGTGCCAGCAGCCCCGGGGAATGGGATAACTATGGCTACACCTTC	CASSPGEWDNYGYTF
TRBJ1-2	.	.	TRBV9	TGTGCCAGCAGCTCACCGCGTGGGGGGGACTATGGCTACACCTTC	CASSSPRGGDYGYTF
TRBJ2-2	.	TRBD1	TRBV4-1	TGCGCCAGCAGCCAAAGGGACAGAAACACCGGGGAGCTGTTTTTT	CASSQRDRNTGELFF
TRBJ2-7	.	.	TRBV11-2	TGTGCCAGCAGCTTAAATTCGAGGGCCAACTCCTACGAGCAGTACTTC	CASSLNSRANSYEQYF
TRBJ2-5	.	.	TRBV11-2	TGTGCCAGCAGCTACGGCCGGGACTTCCAAGAGACCCAGTACTTC	CASSYGRDFQETQYF
TRBJ1-3	medium-sized	.	TRBV7-9	TGTGCCAGCAGCCCCCCCTTCCGGGTCGGAAACACCATATATTTT	CASSPPFRVGNTIYF
TRBJ1-2	.	.	TRBV5-4	TGTGCCAGCAGCCCGCCCGACGACAGGTCCTATGGCTACACCTTC	CASSPPDDRSYGYTF
TRBJ1-2	.	TRBD1	TRBV7-2	TGTGCCAGCAGCTTACGCCGGGACAGGGGGCGAACTAACTATGGCTACACCTTC	CASSLRRDRGRTNYGYTF
TRBJ1-4	.	.	TRBV5-1	TGCGCCAGCAGCCCAGATGCAACTAATGAAAAACTGTTTTTT	CASSPDATNEKLFF
TRBJ1-2	.	.	TRBV7-2	TGTGCCAGCAGAGCGACAGCGAGGTCTGGCTACACCTTC	CASRATARSGYTF
TRBJ1-1	.	.	TRBV5-1	TGCGCCAGCAGCGAGACAGACATGAACACTGAAGCTTTCTTT	CASSETDMNTEAFF
TRBJ2-1	.	.	TRBV2	TGTGCCAGCAGCCCGCTAGCGTATGAGCAGTTCTTC	CASSPLAYEQFF
TRBJ1-5	once	TRBD1	TRBV2	TGTGCCAGCAGTGAAAATGGGGACAGGGGGTGGCATTTT	CASSENGDRGWHF
TRBJ2-2	.	.	TRBV7-9	TGTGCCAGCAGCTCAGTAGGACAGCTCACCGGGGAGCTGTTTTTT	CASSSVGQLTGELFF
TRBJ1-2	.	.	TRBV28	TGTGCCAGCAGTTCAAGGGGGGGGGCCCGTGGCTACACCTTC	CASSSRGGARGYTF
TRBJ2-4	.	.	TRBV6-6	TGTGCCAGCAGTTTAGGACTGGCAGCCAAAAACATTCAGTACTTC	CASSLGLAAKNIQYF
TRBJ1-2	.	.	TRBV6-1	TGTGCCAGCAGTGTTATCCAGCTTGGGGCCAGTTCCTATGGCTACACCTTC	CASSVIQLGASSYGYTF
TRBJ1-6	.	TRBD1	TRBV9	TGTGCCAGCAGCGTTCTGCCGACAGGGAATAATTCACCCCTCCACTTT	CASSVLPTGNNSPLHF
TRBJ2-1	.	TRBD2	TRBV9	TGTGCCAGCAGCGTAGGTGGCGGGACTAGCGGGGCCAGCGAGCAGTTCTTC	CASSVGGGTSGASEQFF
TRBJ2-1	.	TRBD2	TRBV10-2	TGCGCCAGCACCGCTAGCGGGAGGCTCTCCTACAATGAGCAGTTCTTC	CASTASGRLSYNEQFF
TRBJ1-5	.	.	TRBV30	TGTGCCTGGAGTGGGGGTGGGTGGGGAGGACAGCCCCAGCATTTT	CAWSGGGWGGQPQHF
TRBJ1-1	.	.	TRBV7-9	TGTGCCAGCAGCCTTACTACGGCAAACACTGAAGCTTTCTTT	CASSLTTANTEAFF
TRBJ2-7	.	.	TRBV7-2	TGTGCCAGCAGCCCAAGGGACTCAGCCTACGAGCAGTACTTC	CASSPRDSAYEQYF
TRBJ2-7	.	.	TRBV5-4	TGTGCCAGCAGCCCTCAACAGGGTCTAGTCGACGAGCAGTACTTC	CASSPQQGLVDEQYF
TRBJ1-2	.	.	TRBV7-9	TGTGCCAGCAGCTTACAGAGCGAGGGCTATGGCTACACCTTC	CASSLQSEGYGYTF
TRBJ2-7	.	TRBD1	TRBV10-3	TGTGCCATCAGGGGACAGGGAACCAACGAGCAGTACTTC	CAIRGQGTNEQYF
TRBJ2-5	few	.	TRBV7-9	TGTGCCAGCAGCTTAACGGGACTCCAGGGAGAGACCCAGTACTTC	CASSLTGLQGETQYF
TRBJ2-1	.	TRBD2	TRBV5-6	TGTGCCAGCAGCCTGGGACTAGCGGGAAGGGATGAGCAGTTCTTC	CASSLGLAGRDEQFF
TRBJ1-2	.	.	TRBV7-2	TGTGCCAGCAGCGTAGACAGCCGGAGGGGTGGCTACACCTTC	CASSVDSRRGGYTF
TRBJ2-1	.	TRBD2	TRBV11-3	TGTGCCAGCAGCTTACCTCGGACTAGCGGGGGCAATGAGCAGTTCTTC	CASSLPRTSGGNEQFF
TRBJ2-5	.	TRBD1	TRBV19	TGTGCCAGTAGTATGGTAGTGGGACAGGGGTGGGAGACCCAGTACTTC	CASSMVVGQGWETQYF
TRBJ2-7	.	TRBD1	TRBV11-2	TGTGCCAGCAGCCCTATCGACAGGGGGCATGGCGAGCAGTACTTC	CASSPIDRGHGEQYF
TRBJ1-5	.	TRBD1	TRBV6-5	TGTGCCAGCAGATCAGGGGGGCAGCCCCAGCATTTT	CASRSGGQPQHF
TRBJ1-1	once	.	TRBV28	TGTGCCAGCAGTTCCGGGGGGCTAAAGGCTGAAGCTTTCTTT	CASSSGGLKAEAFF
TRBJ1-2	.	TRBD1	TRBV28	TGTGCCAGCACCAGTGGAGGGACAGAAGCTAACTATGGCTACACCTTC	CASTSGGTEANYGYTF
TRBJ2-1	once	TRBD2	TRBV19	TGTGCCAGTAGACTAGCGCCCCTGAGGGGCAATGAGCAGTTCTTC	CASRLAPLRGNEQFF
TRBJ1-1	.	.	TRBV29-1	TGCAGCGTTGAAGTGGGGCGGTACACTGAAGCTTTCTTT	CSVEVGRYTEAFF